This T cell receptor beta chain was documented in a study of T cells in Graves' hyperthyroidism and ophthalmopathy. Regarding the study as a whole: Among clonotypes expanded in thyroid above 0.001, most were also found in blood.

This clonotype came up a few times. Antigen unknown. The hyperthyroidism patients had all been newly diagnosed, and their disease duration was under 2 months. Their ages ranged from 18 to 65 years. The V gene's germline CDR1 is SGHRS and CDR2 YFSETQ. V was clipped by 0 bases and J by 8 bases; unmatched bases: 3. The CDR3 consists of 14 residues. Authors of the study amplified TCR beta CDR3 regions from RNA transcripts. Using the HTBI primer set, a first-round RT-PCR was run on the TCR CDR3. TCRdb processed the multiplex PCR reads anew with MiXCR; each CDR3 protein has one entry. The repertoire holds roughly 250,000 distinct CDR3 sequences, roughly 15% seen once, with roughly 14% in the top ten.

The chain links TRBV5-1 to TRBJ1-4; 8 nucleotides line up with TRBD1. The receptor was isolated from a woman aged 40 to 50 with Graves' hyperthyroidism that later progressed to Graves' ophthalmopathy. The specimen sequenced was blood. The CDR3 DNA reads TGCGCCAGCAGCTTGGACAGGGGGAGAGAAAAACTGTTTTTT. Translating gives CASSLDRGREKLFF.